The 2 T cell receptor beta chains given below trace back to one sample, sequenced in a study of cytomegalovirus exposure and HLA in healthy donors (dated by TCRdb to the late 2010s). Libraries were built with the immunoSEQ multiplex PCR assay. For the multiplex PCR, a mixture combining 60 forward primers for TCR Vbeta segments and 13 reverse primers for TCR Jbeta segments was used. Held by TCRdb, this immuneACCESS table contains in-frame sequences only and omits some clones. Under half of the omission traces to an unresolved V gene where checked; the cause of the rest is unknown. This sample comprises approximately 290,000 clones, under 90% of them detected only once. About 0.3% of the sample rests with the top ten. The specimen was PBMCs. These receptor sequences come from a girl aged 2 to 10 in good health and CMV-seronegative.

This clone was counted once. The chain uses TRBV4-1 and TRBJ1-3; weak D call: TRBD1 (5 bases). The CDR3 consists of 15 residues. The V gene's germline CDR1 is MGHRA and CDR2 YSYEKL. V shed 4 bases and J shed 4 bases, with 14 bases lying between them. The CDR3 is CASSPDTPRGNTIYF. The DNA for the CDR3 is TGCGCCAGCAGCCCGGACACGCCACGAGGAAACACCATATATTTT.

The chain links TRBV5-1 to TRBJ2-7, with 7 bases aligning to TRBD1. The CDR3 has 13 amino acids. From germline, CDR1 is SGHRS and CDR2 YFSETQ. V lost 7 bases to trimming and J lost 4 bases; unmatched junction nucleotides: 8. The CDR3 protein is CASGRDSLYEQYF. In DNA, the CDR3 is TGCGCCAGCGGTAGGGACAGTCTGTACGAGCAGTACTTC.